These 10 T cell receptor beta chains originate from one sample sequenced in a study of read filtering for tumor transcriptome and immune sequencing. From around 0.4 ug of RNA, a library with molecular barcoded alpha/delta and beta/gamma adaptors was made. Each CDR3 protein gets one entry after TCRdb re-called the reads with MiXCR. The repertoire has over 25,000 distinct CDR3 sequences, about an eighth of them found once; the top ten carry about 45%. Source material: a population of CD138-negative cells sorted from bone marrow. Receptors originate from a donor at least 40 years old with multiple myeloma.

Turning to this clonotype: This probably arose from a read error, given a far larger clone one base away. The V gene is TRBV5-1, the J gene TRBJ2-1; TRBD2 matches 7 bases. Germline loops: CDR1 SGHRS, CDR2 YFSETQ. The CDR3 extends over 15 amino acids. Here the CDR3 DNA reads TGTGCCAGCACTCGGACGGGAGGCGGTTACAATGAGCAGTCCTTC. Translation: CASTRTGGGYNEQSF.

Note on this clonotype: A read error is likely here: a far larger clone is one base away. V usage is TRBV7-2 and J usage is TRBJ2-1; 7 nucleotides align to TRBD2. The CDR3 runs to 15 residues. The V and J ends lost 1 base and 11 bases, in that order; junction bases with no gene match: 11. CDR1 is SGHTA, CDR2 FQGNSA, per germline. For the CDR3, the DNA is TGTGCCAGCAGCTTAGTAGGCGGGAGAAGGGATAAGCAGTTCTTC. Its translation is CASSLVGGRRDKQFF. Supplemented by reference TRBV7-2 and TRBJ2-1, the full variable domain reads GAGVSQSPSNKVTEKGKDVELRCDPISGHTALYWYRQSLGQGLEFLIYFQGNSAPDKSGLPSDRFSAERTGGSVSTLTIQRTQQEDSAVYLCASSLVGGRRDKQFFGPGTRLTVL.

In this sample, this clonotype turned up many times. The rearrangement joins TRBV9 to TRBJ1-2; 11 bases fit TRBD1. The length of the CDR3 is 16 residues. The germline gives CDR1 SGDLS, CDR2 YYNGEE. Germline trimming cut 3 bases from V and 4 bases from J; bases unmatched to any gene: 8. For the CDR3, the DNA is TGTGCCAGCAGCGCGATCCGGACAGGGGGCTTCTATGGCTACACCTTC. It codes for CASSAIRTGGFYGYTF.

For this clonotype: The junction departs from the called germline gene at one end, perhaps through a read error. The chain links TRBV5-6 to TRBJ1-1; the D is unclear. Per the germline V gene, CDR1 is SGHDT and CDR2 is YYEEEE. There are 16 residues in the CDR3. The CDR3 loop reads CASSLSPTFVNTEASF. The CDR3 DNA follows: TGTGCCAGCAGCTTGTCCCCTACCTTTGTGAACACTGAAGCTTCCTTT.

This clonotype was found many times. The chain joins TRBV29-1 to TRBJ1-1, with 7 bases aligning to TRBD1. V lost 3 bases, J lost 2 bases, and 12 bases stayed unmatched. CDR3 length equals 16 residues. Germline assignment: CDR1 SQVTM and CDR2 ANQGSEA. The CDR3 here is CSVETGKESENTEAFF. The CDR3 DNA reads as TGCAGCGTTGAGACAGGGAAGGAAAGTGAAAACACTGAAGCTTTCTTT.

Many counts were recorded for this clonotype. V is TRBV11-3 and J is TRBJ2-7, with D possibly matching TRBD2 (8 bases). CDR1 and CDR2 from the germline V gene are SGHNT and YENEEA. There are 16 residues in the CDR3. Trimming removed 5 bases from V and 5 bases from J, with 22 bases in between. The CDR3 DNA reads as TGTGCCAGCAGCCGATATATAGCGGGACAGAAGGACGAGCAGTACTTC. Translation gives CASSRYIAGQKDEQYF.

This clonotype was counted many times. The chain has TRBV27 and TRBJ2-1, with TRBD2 matching 16 bases. Germline V gives CDR1 MNHEY, CDR2 SMNVEV (reference sequence). The CDR3 contains 18 residues. V lost 2 bases to trimming and J lost 8 bases; unmatched junction nucleotides: 9. The CDR3 sequence: CASSLVGLAGGQWHEQFF. The CDR3, as DNA: TGTGCCAGCAGTTTAGTGGGACTAGCGGGAGGGCAGTGGCATGAGCAGTTCTTC.

The table lists this clonotype with many counts. The CDR3 DNA reads as TGTGCCAGCTCACCACCGGCTTACAATGAGCAGTTCTTC. Its translation: CASSPPAYNEQFF. The chain combines TRBV18 with TRBJ2-1, with D unresolved. CDR3 length: 13 residues. V was cut by 0 bases and J by 4 bases, with 4 bases left in between. Germline assignment: CDR1 KGHSH and CDR2 LQKENI.

This clonotype was seen ten or more times. The chain links TRBV5-1 to TRBJ1-4; no reliable D call. Looked up from germline, CDR1 is SGHRS and CDR2 is YFSETQ. The V and J ends lost 0 bases and 8 bases respectively, with 14 bases between them. The CDR3 sequence is 15 residues long. CDR3 coding DNA: TGCGCCAGCAGCTTGGGAAACGGACGTTGGGAAAAACTGTTTTTT. Protein product: CASSLGNGRWEKLFF.

This clonotype was observed at least ten times. DNA of the CDR3: TGCGCCAGCAGCTTGATGGAGACCCAGTACTTC. Amino acids: CASSLMETQYF. The chain uses TRBV5-1 and TRBJ2-5; no reliable D call. The germline CDR1 and CDR2 sequences are SGHRS and YFSETQ. This CDR3 spans 11 amino acids. The ends were cut back, 1 base at V and 5 bases at J, with 3 bases in the middle.